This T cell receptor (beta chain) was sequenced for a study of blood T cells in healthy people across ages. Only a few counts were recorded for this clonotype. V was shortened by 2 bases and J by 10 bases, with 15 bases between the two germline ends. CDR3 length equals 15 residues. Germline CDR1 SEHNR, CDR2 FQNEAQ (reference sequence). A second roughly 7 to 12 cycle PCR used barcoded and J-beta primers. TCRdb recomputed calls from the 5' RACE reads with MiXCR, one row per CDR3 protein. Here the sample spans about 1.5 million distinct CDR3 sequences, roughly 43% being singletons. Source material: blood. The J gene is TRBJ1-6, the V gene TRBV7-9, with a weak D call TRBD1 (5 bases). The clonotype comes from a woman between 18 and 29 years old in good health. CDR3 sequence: CASSLYGASESPLHF. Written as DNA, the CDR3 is TGTGCCAGCAGCTTATATGGGGCTTCTGAGTCACCCCTCCACTTT.